The present T cell receptor (beta chain) was sequenced within a study of shared clonotypes between healthy human individuals. Original methodology: Filtering was not the same, since immunoSEQ gave junction-only sequences without quality scores. The table came from immunoSEQ multiplex PCR; TCRdb's copy has only in-frame clones and leaves some out. V and J calls and clone size come straight from that table; D and trimming were deduced from the DNA. This sample has under 850,000 clones, with approximately 72% found just once. Findings of the study overall: Clonotype sharing among donors, it was expected, would be affected by sequencing depth.

Every one of the donors was a Caucasian adult that lived in Nashville, Tennessee. The split of CD4+ cells yielded CD45RA+ naive and CD45RA-negative memory subsets. In germline, CDR1 is SNHLY, CDR2 FYNNEI. V shed 6 bases, J shed 6 bases, and the junction held 20 bases outside the gene matches. The CDR3 is 18 residues long. Note on this clone: The antigen remains undetermined.

This clonotype originated in a woman aged 25 to 39 in good health. Sequencing was performed on memory CD4+ T cells sorted from blood. The subset is: CD45RA-negative fraction. The chain employs TRBV2 and TRBJ1-1; the match to TRBD1 covers 9 bases. The CDR3 loop reads CASSATGTGYLGGPEAFF. The CDR3, as DNA: TGTGCCAGCAGCGCCACCGGGACAGGGTACTTGGGGGGTCCTGAAGCTTTCTTT.